The clone carrying this TCR beta chain was seen a few times. Its antigen remains unknown. The authors prepared the TCRbeta library with unique molecular identifiers. TCRdb called the PCR reads again in MiXCR, with one record for every CDR3 protein. The sample records 450,000 to 550,000 distinct CDR3 sequences, more than 9.5% being singletons. The data stem from a study of T-cell reconstitution after alpha-beta-depleted transplantation in children. Whole-study results and caveats: Several hundred graft clones that had expanded were reportedly the source of alpha-beta T cells about two months after transplant. Where some patients showed high TCRbeta diversity at day 60, it came from recipient T cells and thymic progenitors that had survived. T-cell counts and diversity at one year following transplant were attributed mainly to newly produced T cells.

The CDR3 has 12 amino acids. The ends lost 8 bases at V and 4 bases at J; junction bases unmatched: 4. CDR1 SQVTM and CDR2 ANQGSEA come from the germline V gene. The sample in question was PBMCs, mostly from graft donor cells, obtained 180 days after TCRalphabeta/CD19-depleted stem cell transplant. The receptor was isolated from a female patient between 2 and 15 years old who had a stem cell transplant for aplastic anemia, so the T cells may come from the graft donor. This chain links TRBV29-1 with TRBJ2-1, with 8 bases that match TRBD1. The CDR3 region is CSSRQGYNEQFF. The CDR3 nucleotides are TGCAGCTCCCGACAGGGGTACAATGAGCAGTTCTTC.